One and the same sample provided the 2 T cell receptor beta chains below, sequenced in a study of blood T cells in healthy people across ages. Using a J-beta primer mix together with a sample-barcoded 5' primer, a second PCR was run for roughly 6 to 12 cycles. TCRdb called the 5' RACE reads again in MiXCR, with one record for every CDR3 protein. This sample yields more than 550,000 distinct CDR3 sequences, of which approximately 21% are seen a single time; roughly a fifth belongs to the top ten. The specimen sequenced was blood. Source of these receptors: a man between 65 and 80 years old in good health.

This clonotype was counted only a few times. The chain couples TRBV6-2 or TRBV6-3 to TRBJ1-1, with a weak D call TRBD1 (6 bases). CDR1 is MNHEY and CDR2 is SVGEGT in the germline V gene. The CDR3 length is 14 residues. CDR3 in DNA: TGTGCGGCCGAAGCCGGGACACTGAACACTGAAGCTTTCTTT. It is translated as CAAEAGTLNTEAFF.

This clonotype came up a few times. The genes are TRBV6-2 or TRBV6-3 and TRBJ1-4; D remains ambiguous. V lost 6 bases and J lost 5, with 13 bases in between. Germline V lookup: CDR1 MNHEY, CDR2 SVGEGT. The CDR3 runs to 14 residues. The DNA of the CDR3 is TGTGCCAGCAGGTGGACGTTTGGGAATGAAAAACTGTTTTTT. The encoded protein is CASRWTFGNEKLFF.